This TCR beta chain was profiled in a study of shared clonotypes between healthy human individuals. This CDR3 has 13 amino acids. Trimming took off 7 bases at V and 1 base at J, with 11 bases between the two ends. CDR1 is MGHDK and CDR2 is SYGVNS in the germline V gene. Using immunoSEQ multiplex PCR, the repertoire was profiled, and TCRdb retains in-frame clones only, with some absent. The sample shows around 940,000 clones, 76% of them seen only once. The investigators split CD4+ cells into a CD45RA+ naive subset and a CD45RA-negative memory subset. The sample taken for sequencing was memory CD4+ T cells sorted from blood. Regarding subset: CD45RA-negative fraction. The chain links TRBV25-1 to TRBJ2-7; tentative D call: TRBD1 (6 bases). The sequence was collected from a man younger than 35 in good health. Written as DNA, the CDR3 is TGTGCCAGCAAAGGGCAGGGGTCCTACGAGCAGTACTTC. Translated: CASKGQGSYEQYF.